This T cell receptor (beta chain) was retrieved from a study of blood T cell repertoires in COVID-19. Overall study: From the United States, Italy and Spain came samples of acute and convalescent COVID-19. PBMCs, B-cell-depleted T cells, or T cells were the source of the cDNA or gDNA that made up the material.

CDR3 length: 16 residues. The germline V gene encodes CDR1 MNHEY and CDR2 SVGEGT. J lost 3 bases, V lost 4 bases, and 10 bases had no gene match. Profiling relied on immunoSEQ multiplex PCR, and the TCRdb table lists in-frame clones only, not all of them. In the table there are 80,000 to 90,000 clones, about 87% of which are singletons. This chain joins TRBV6-2 or TRBV6-3 and TRBJ1-1, with 8 bases matching TRBD1. The sequence was collected from a man aged 40-49 years with acute or convalescent COVID-19. The sample consisted of peripheral blood. The CDR3 loop is CASSSGTGGRDTEAFF. The CDR3 coding sequence is TGTGCCAGCAGTTCGGGAACAGGGGGTCGGGACACTGAAGCTTTCTTT.